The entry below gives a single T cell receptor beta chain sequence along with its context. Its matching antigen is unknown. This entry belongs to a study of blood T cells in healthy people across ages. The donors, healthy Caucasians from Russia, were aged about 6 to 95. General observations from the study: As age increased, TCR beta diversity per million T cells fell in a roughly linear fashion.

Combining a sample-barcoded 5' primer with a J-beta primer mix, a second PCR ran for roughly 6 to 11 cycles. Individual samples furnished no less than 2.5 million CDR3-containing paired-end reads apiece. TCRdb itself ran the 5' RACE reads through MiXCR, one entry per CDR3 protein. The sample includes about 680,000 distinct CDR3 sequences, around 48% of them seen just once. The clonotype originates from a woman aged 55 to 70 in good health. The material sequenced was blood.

The CDR3 is CASSQRTRQETQYF. The CDR3 coding sequence is TGTGCCAGCAGCCAAAGGACAAGACAAGAGACCCAGTACTTC. This rearrangement joins TRBV3-1 to TRBJ2-5; a weak D match, TRBD1 (5 bases). This CDR3 is 14 amino acids long. The germline V gene has CDR1 LGHDT and CDR2 YNNKEL (reference sequence). The V gene lost 2 bases and the J gene lost 2 bases, with 9 bases spanning the gap.